The 11 T cell receptor beta chains below were found in one sample sequenced in a study of OX40 agonist ivuxolimab in advanced cancers. Some clones are missing from TCRdb's copy, which holds only in-frame ones; the method was immunoSEQ multiplex PCR. The data contain about 22,000 clones, approximately 80% of them singletons. Sample: CD4+ or CD8+ T cells sorted from blood, taken in a trial of the OX40 agonist ivuxolimab. Every receptor here comes from an adult with an advanced solid tumor such as melanoma, head and neck, liver or kidney cancer.

The V call is TRBV11-1, the J call TRBJ2-2; 7 bases align to TRBD1. V lost 8 bases, J lost 6 bases, and 9 bases stayed unmatched. The CDR3 consists of 14 residues. From germline, CDR1 is SGHAT and CDR2 FQDESV (reference sequence). CDR3 nucleotides: TGTGCCAGCGCCGACAGGGAAGCGGCCGGGGAGCTGTTTTTT. It yields the protein CASADREAAGELFF.

J is TRBJ2-3 and V is TRBV6-5; D could derive from TRBD1 or TRBD2 (5 bases each). Deletions cut 6 bases from V and 0 bases from J, with 10 bases between. Looked up from germline, CDR1 is MNHEY and CDR2 is SVGAGI. The CDR3 consists of 14 residues. CDR3 nucleotides: TGTGCCAGCAGCTTCGGGGCGAGCACAGATACGCAGTATTTT. Protein sequence: CASSFGASTDTQYF.

This chain joins TRBV7-3 and TRBJ2-7, with 8 positions matching TRBD2. V lost 2 bases and J lost 0; bases outside the gene matches: 6. Germline V gene sequence: CDR1 SGHTA, CDR2 FQGTGA. The CDR3 spans 16 residues. CDR3 sequence reads: CASSLLAGLSSYEQYF. CDR3 nucleotide sequence: TGTGCCAGCAGCTTACTAGCGGGCCTGAGCTCCTACGAGCAGTACTTC.

The chain uses TRBV2 and TRBJ2-3; either TRBD1 or TRBD2 may supply D (5 bases each). V was cut by 6 bases and J by 3 bases, with 10 bases left in between. Germline values: CDR1 SNHLY, CDR2 FYNNEI. CDR3 length equals 13 residues. The CDR3 here is CASSWGRTDTQYF. The CDR3 nucleotides are TGTGCCAGCAGCTGGGGACGGACAGATACGCAGTATTTT.

This sequence joins TRBV11-2 and TRBJ1-1, with 9 bases that match TRBD1. The CDR3 consists of 14 residues. Per germline, CDR1 SGHAT and CDR2 FQNNGV. Unmatched junction bases numbered 8, after V lost 5 bases and J lost 7 bases. This chain's CDR3 is CASSRKPGQGEAFF. The CDR3 DNA reads TGTGCCAGCAGCCGGAAACCGGGACAGGGTGAAGCTTTCTTT.

This chain joins TRBV25-1 and TRBJ2-1, with TRBD2 as a possible D gene (5 bases). CDR3 length: 11 amino acids. Germline CDR1 reads MGHDK; CDR2 reads SYGVNS. V lost 4 bases and J lost 9, with 7 bases in between. This CDR3 reads CASSGRGEQFF. CDR3 sequence (DNA): TGTGCCAGCAGTGGTCGGGGTGAGCAGTTCTTC.

The CDR3 DNA follows: TGTGCCAGCAGCCTATGGACAGGGGGAAACACTGAAGCTTTCTTT. As protein: CASSLWTGGNTEAFF. The chain joins TRBV9 to TRBJ1-1, with TRBD1 matching over 10 bases. There are 15 residues in the CDR3. V lost 4 bases to trimming and J lost 2 bases; unmatched junction nucleotides: 5. Germline V CDR1 and CDR2: SGDLS, YYNGEE.

The chain recombines TRBV19 with TRBJ2-7, with D possibly TRBD2 on 5 matching bases. Germline V gives CDR1 LNHDA, CDR2 SQIVND (reference sequence). V gave up 5 bases and J gave up 3 bases, with 8 bases separating them. The CDR3 contains 12 residues. The CDR3 DNA reads TGTGCCAGTAGTGGAGGCTACTACGAGCAGTACTTC. Protein product: CASSGGYYEQYF.

The rearrangement joins TRBV27 to TRBJ1-1; 10 bases are a match to TRBD1. The CDR3 covers 15 residues. Germline V lookup: CDR1 MNHEY, CDR2 SMNVEV (reference sequence). Trimming took 10 bases from V and 0 from J; bases not matched to a gene: 8. The CDR3 spells CATRTGGHMNTEAFF. The DNA of the CDR3 is TGTGCCACCAGGACAGGGGGACACATGAACACTGAAGCTTTCTTT.

This sequence joins TRBV2 and TRBJ1-1; TRBD1 matches 7 bases. The CDR3 is made up of 11 amino acids. Germline assignment: CDR1 SNHLY and CDR2 FYNNEI. J was trimmed by 5 bases and V by 9 bases; bases with no gene match: 3. Here the CDR3 reads CASGQDTEAFF. The DNA of the CDR3 is TGTGCCAGTGGACAGGATACTGAAGCTTTCTTT.

In its sample, this clone was seen once. The chain employs TRBV19 and TRBJ2-7, with D possibly matching TRBD1 (6 bases). The germline CDR1 and CDR2 sequences are LNHDA and SQIVND (reference sequence). V gave up 6 bases and J gave up 3 bases, with 15 bases separating them. The CDR3 is made up of 14 amino acids. The CDR3 DNA follows: TGTGCCAGTAGGACTACAGGGTCAAACTACGAGCAGTACTTC. Translated: CASRTTGSNYEQYF.